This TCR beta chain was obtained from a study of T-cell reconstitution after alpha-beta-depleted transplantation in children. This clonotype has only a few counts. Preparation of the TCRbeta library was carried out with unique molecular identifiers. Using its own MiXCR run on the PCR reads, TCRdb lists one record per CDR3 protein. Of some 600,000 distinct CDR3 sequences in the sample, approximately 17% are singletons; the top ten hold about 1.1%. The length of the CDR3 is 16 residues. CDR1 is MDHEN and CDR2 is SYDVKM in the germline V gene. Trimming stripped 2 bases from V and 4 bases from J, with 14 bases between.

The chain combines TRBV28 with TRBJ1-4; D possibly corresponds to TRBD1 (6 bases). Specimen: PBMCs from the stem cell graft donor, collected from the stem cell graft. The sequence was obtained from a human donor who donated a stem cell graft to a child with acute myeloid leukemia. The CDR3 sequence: CASSLVVTGVNEKLFF. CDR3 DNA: TGTGCCAGCAGTTTAGTCGTGACAGGCGTTAATGAAAAACTGTTTTTT.